The 18 T cell receptor beta chains below all came from one sample that was sequenced in a study of Graves' ophthalmopathy and Graves' hyperthyroidism (dated by TCRdb to the late 2010s). Sequencing used an Illumina HiSeq 2000. For repertoire sequencing, TCR beta CDR3 regions were amplified from RNA transcripts. HTBI primers and the Qiagen OneStep RT-PCR kit were used in a first-round RT-PCR, which was followed by a second-round multiplex PCR, size selection and purification. TCRdb itself trimmed the public reads at Q25 with fastp, ran MiXCR and retained productive beta chains. Rows with a matching CDR3 protein are joined into one entry that keeps the most common DNA and genes. The sample data list around 1.1 million distinct CDR3 sequences, and around a third of these were observed just once. The top ten clonotypes cover 11% of the sample. Input material: peripheral blood or thyroid tissue (not recorded which). These receptors all stem from an adult man with Graves' hyperthyroidism.

The table lists this clonotype with a few counts. The rearrangement uses TRBV3-1 and TRBJ2-5; D might be TRBD1 or TRBD2, each matching 5 bases. V was cut by 0 bases and J by 2 bases, with 10 bases left in between. The CDR3 covers 15 residues. The germline V gene encodes CDR1 LGHDT and CDR2 YNNKEL (reference sequence). Here the CDR3 DNA reads TGTGCCAGCAGCCAAGATCGGGGCGGGCAAGAGACCCAGTACTTC. Encoded protein: CASSQDRGGQETQYF.

Only a few counts were recorded for this clonotype. This chain links TRBV4-3 with TRBJ1-2; 8 positions agree with TRBD1. Germline V gene data show CDR1 as LGHNA and CDR2 as YSLEER. The CDR3 spans 14 residues. V gave up 0 bases and J gave up 7 bases; unmatched junction bases: 4. This chain's CDR3 is CASSQEAQGGGYTF. The CDR3 nucleotides read TGCGCCAGCAGCCAAGAAGCACAGGGGGGTGGCTACACCTTC.

A remark on this clonotype: Just one base apart from a much larger clone, this may be a read error. The rearrangement uses TRBV7-2 and TRBJ1-5; maybe TRBD1 (6 bases). The CDR3 covers 15 residues. Germline CDR1 SGHTA, CDR2 FQGNSA. V lost 3 bases and J lost 5, with 14 bases in between. CDR3 residues: CASSLTGRSDQPQHF. In DNA, the CDR3 is TGTGCCAGCAGCTTGACAGGACGTTCCGATCAGCCCCAGCATTTT.

This clonotype was counted many times. V and J are TRBV19 and TRBJ2-7; 8 bases fit TRBD1. The CDR3 consists of 14 residues. V was clipped by 8 bases and J by 3 bases; unmatched bases: 9. Germline V gives CDR1 LNHDA, CDR2 SQIVND (reference sequence). CDR3 protein: CASSQGAPDYEQYF. The DNA for the CDR3 is TGTGCCAGTTCCCAGGGGGCTCCTGACTACGAGCAGTACTTC.

The rearrangement joins TRBV5-1 to TRBJ2-7, with 8 bases that match TRBD2. The junction had 4 bases not matched to a gene; V was cut back by 1 base and J by 1 base. The CDR3 totals 15 residues. CDR1 SGHRS and CDR2 YFSETQ come from the germline V gene. CDR3 sequence: CASSLLASGSYEQYF. DNA of the CDR3: TGCGCCAGCAGCTTGTTAGCTAGCGGGTCCTACGAGCAGTACTTC.

The table lists this clonotype with a count of one. The chain is built from TRBV20-1 and TRBJ2-5; possibly TRBD1 for D (5 bases). From germline, CDR1 is DFQATT and CDR2 SNEGSKA (reference sequence). Deletions cut 6 bases from V and 9 bases from J, with 20 bases between. This CDR3 is built from 13 residues. Written as DNA, the CDR3 is TGCAGTGCCGGCCCAGGGCATGACCAGCCCCAGTACTTC. Protein: CSAGPGHDQPQYF.

The chain employs TRBV27 and TRBJ2-7; no definite D call. Trimming left V 6 bases short and J 3 bases short, with 9 bases between. The germline CDR1 and CDR2 sequences are MNHEY and SMNVEV (reference sequence). The CDR3 spans 12 residues. CDR3 amino acids: CASRTNGYEQYF. DNA of the CDR3: TGTGCCAGCAGGACGAATGGCTACGAGCAGTACTTC.

This clonotype was found once. V usage is TRBV9 and J usage is TRBJ2-7, with 7 bases that match TRBD1. Looked up from germline, CDR1 is SGDLS and CDR2 is YYNGEE. J was trimmed by 5 bases and V by 7 bases; bases with no gene match: 9. The length of the CDR3 is 13 residues. CDR3 nucleotide sequence: TGTGCCAGCGCCGACAGGGCAGAGAACGAGCAGTACTTC. The encoded protein is CASADRAENEQYF.

About this clonotype itself: Because the CDR3 is missing its conserved closing phenylalanine or tryptophan, this is likely a read error. Because the CDR3's place on the DNA is in doubt, the DNA is left out and the CDR3 is given as listed by TCRdb. The chain joins TRBV10-3 to TRBJ2-6; the table's D call, TRBD2, was not checked against the DNA. Germline V gene sequence: CDR1 ENHRY, CDR2 SYGVKD. The CDR3 has 9 residues if both end residues are counted. This CDR3 reads CATGRRDDT.

This clonotype has more than one count but fewer than ten. This chain links TRBV12-5 with TRBJ2-5; a weak D match, TRBD1 (6 bases). The CDR3 is made up of 16 amino acids. Trimming shortened V by 5 bases and J by 5 bases, and 21 bases separated the two germline ends. Germline CDR1 is LGHNT and CDR2 is FRNRAP. The CDR3: CASGGPELGARETQYF. The DNA for the CDR3 is TGTGCTAGTGGTGGCCCGGAGCTGGGGGCGAGGGAGACCCAGTACTTC.

Worth noting for this clonotype: This may be a read error: a much more frequent sequence differs by one nucleotide. The conserved phenylalanine or tryptophan is not found at the CDR3 terminus, so this likely reflects a read error. The rearrangement links TRBV19 to TRBJ1-2, with a weak D call TRBD1 (6 bases). The CDR3 totals 10 residues. Trimming left V 8 bases short and J 8 bases short, with 9 bases between. Germline CDR1 and CDR2: LNHDA and SQIVND (reference sequence). CDR3 sequence reads: CASGGGGYTL. CDR3 nucleotide sequence: TGTGCCAGTGGAGGGGGAGGCTACACCCTC.

V is TRBV20-1 and J is TRBJ2-2; D is undetermined. Germline V gene data show CDR1 as DFQATT and CDR2 as SNEGSKA (reference sequence). CDR3 length equals 16 residues. V lost 0 bases, J lost 0 bases, and 11 bases lay in between. The DNA of the CDR3 is TGCAGTGCTAGAGACCTATTAATCGCGAACACCGGGGAGCTGTTTTTT. It specifies CSARDLLIANTGELFF.

As for this clonotype: A much larger clone lies one base from this, so it may be a read error. The V call is TRBV11-2, the J call TRBJ2-5, with 7 bases matching TRBD2. In germline, CDR1 is SGHAT, CDR2 FQNNGV. CDR3 length equals 14 residues. The CDR3 DNA reads TGTGCCAGCAGCTTAAGCGGGGTCCAAGAGACCCGGTACTTC. This encodes CASSLSGVQETRYF.

The rearrangement joins TRBV13 to TRBJ1-6, with TRBD1 identical over 7 bases. From germline, CDR1 is PRHDT and CDR2 FYEKMQ (reference sequence). Trimming cost V 8 bases and J 9 bases; bases outside gene matches: 7. The CDR3 is 13 residues long. This CDR3 reads CASEYRGFSPLHF. DNA for the CDR3: TGTGCCAGCGAATACAGGGGCTTTTCACCCCTCCACTTT.

On this clonotype itself: The CDR3 end shows no conserved phenylalanine or tryptophan, and so a read error is likely. The DNA is omitted, as the CDR3 cannot be located on it reliably, and the CDR3 follows TCRdb's listing. The chain joins TRBV7-2 to TRBJ1-1. The CDR3 is made up of 9 amino acids, end residues included. The germline V gene encodes CDR1 SGHTA and CDR2 FQGNSA. The CDR3 sequence is CASSLVSGY.

V and J are TRBV29-1 and TRBJ2-7; 10 bases map to TRBD1. Germline CDR1 is SQVTM and CDR2 is ANQGSEA. This CDR3 spans 14 amino acids. Trimming cost V 4 bases and J 1 base; bases outside gene matches: 4. The CDR3 sequence: CSVGGQGVSYEQYF. The DNA for the CDR3 is TGCAGCGTTGGAGGACAGGGGGTATCCTACGAGCAGTACTTC.

The gene calls are TRBV4-1 and TRBJ1-2; D is unresolved. Germline lookup yields CDR1 MGHRA and CDR2 YSYEKL. V was clipped by 1 base and J by 5 bases, with 20 bases between them. The CDR3 contains 17 residues. CDR3 DNA: TGCGCCAGCAGCCAAGGAACCCGGGCGATCGTACGGTATGGCTACACCTTC. Its protein product is CASSQGTRAIVRYGYTF.

V is TRBV29-1 and J is TRBJ2-3; the D is unclear. There are 13 residues in the CDR3. Germline-derived CDR1 and CDR2 are SQVTM and ANQGSEA. Trimming removed 8 bases from V and 2 bases from J, with 14 bases in between. The chain's CDR3 is CSTPQEITDTQYF. DNA of the CDR3: TGCAGCACCCCTCAGGAGATCACAGATACGCAGTATTTT.